Below, 14 T cell receptor beta chains from the same sample are listed, as sequenced in a study of blood T cell repertoires in COVID-19. Sequencing was performed with immunoSEQ multiplex PCR; in TCRdb, only in-frame clones are kept and a portion is missing. The sample records fewer than 75,000 clones, 86% being singletons. Sequencing was performed on peripheral blood. The receptors here all came from a man in his forties or fifties with active COVID-19.

The chain has TRBV7-2 and TRBJ2-3, with D perhaps TRBD1 (7 bases). This CDR3 has 14 residues. The V gene lost 5 bases and the J gene lost 8 bases, with 17 bases spanning the gap. CDR1 is SGHTA and CDR2 is FQGNSA in the germline V gene. The CDR3 bases are TGTGCCAGCAGCCAGGGGGGTAGCGTCGGTACGCAGTATTTT. This translates into CASSQGGSVGTQYF.

This clone was recorded only once. The chain employs TRBV5-6 and TRBJ1-1, with D uncertain. CDR1 is SGHDT and CDR2 is YYEEEE in the germline V gene. This CDR3 contains 14 residues. The V gene lost 2 bases and the J gene lost 0 bases, with 8 bases spanning the gap. DNA for the CDR3: TGTGCCAGCAGCTTCTTCAGAATGAACACTGAAGCTTTCTTT. Protein product: CASSFFRMNTEAFF.

The V call is TRBV9, the J call TRBJ2-5; 14 bases align to TRBD2. This CDR3 has 18 residues. V dropped 3 bases and J dropped 5; count of bases not matched to a gene: 12. The germline V gene encodes CDR1 SGDLS and CDR2 YYNGEE. CDR3 nucleotide sequence: TGTGCCAGCAGCGAGACTAGCGGGGGGGTTGCATTTGGGGAGACCCAGTACTTC. Its translation is CASSETSGGVAFGETQYF.

The chain links TRBV6-6 to TRBJ1-3; D perhaps matches TRBD1 (5 bases). The CDR3 extends over 14 amino acids. V was shortened by 4 bases and J by 8 bases, with 15 bases between the two germline ends. CDR1 and CDR2 (germline): MNHNY, SVGAGI (reference sequence). CDR3 region: CASSWGLPVDTIYF. In nucleotides, the CDR3 is TGTGCCAGCAGTTGGGGCCTGCCTGTGGACACCATATATTTT.

This clone was observed once. The chain links TRBV5-1 to TRBJ1-1; perhaps TRBD1 as D (5 bases). V shed 0 bases and J shed 6 bases, with 9 bases lying between them. Germline lookup yields CDR1 SGHRS and CDR2 YFSETQ. The CDR3 totals 13 residues. CDR3 nucleotide sequence: TGCGCCAGCAGCTTGGGGCAGGGCCCTGAAGCTTTCTTT. Its translation: CASSLGQGPEAFF.

This chain links TRBV4-2 with TRBJ2-1; 7 bases are a match to TRBD1. J was trimmed by 6 bases and V by 0 bases; bases with no gene match: 5. This CDR3 contains 15 residues. Germline V gene sequence: CDR1 LGHNA, CDR2 YNFKEQ. Here the CDR3 DNA reads TGTGCCAGCAGCCAAGATTACAGGGGTTTCAATGAGCAGTTCTTC. It codes for CASSQDYRGFNEQFF.

The chain couples TRBV6-6 to TRBJ2-7; D unresolved. Per germline, CDR1 MNHNY and CDR2 SVGAGI (reference sequence). V was shortened by 0 bases and J by 6 bases, with 12 bases between the two germline ends. This CDR3 has 14 residues. The CDR3 loop reads CASSYSLIMAEQYF. DNA of the CDR3: TGTGCCAGCAGTTACTCGTTGATAATGGCCGAGCAGTACTTC.

CDR3 in DNA: TGTGCCAGCAGCGTAGACAGGGCTGCTAGGGGCTACACCTTC. Amino acid sequence: CASSVDRAARGYTF. V and J are TRBV9 and TRBJ1-2, with D possibly TRBD1 on 6 matching bases. The CDR3 sequence is 14 residues long. Germline V gene sequence: CDR1 SGDLS, CDR2 YYNGEE. The ends were cut back, 0 bases at V and 8 bases at J, with 14 bases in the middle.

The DNA for the CDR3 is TGTGCCACCCGGGGACACACACACTACGAGCAGTACTTC. This codes for CATRGHTHYEQYF. The chain joins TRBV15 to TRBJ2-7, with TRBD1 as a possible D gene (6 bases). Looked up from germline, CDR1 is LNHNV and CDR2 is YYDKDF (reference sequence). CDR3 length equals 13 residues. Trimming took 8 bases from V and 3 from J, leaving 14 bases between them.

The chain has TRBV27 and TRBJ2-2, with 9 bases aligning to TRBD1. Germline trimming cut 7 bases from V and 3 bases from J; bases unmatched to any gene: 12. The CDR3 is made up of 17 amino acids. Germline V gene data show CDR1 as MNHEY and CDR2 as SMNVEV (reference sequence). The CDR3 nucleotides are TGTGCCAGCAAACAAAGAAGGGACAGGGTGGACACCGGGGAGCTGTTTTTT. This encodes CASKQRRDRVDTGELFF.

This chain joins TRBV6-5 and TRBJ1-5; the D gene is possibly TRBD1 (6 bases). The germline gives CDR1 MNHEY, CDR2 SVGAGI. This CDR3 has 15 residues. V dropped 5 bases and J dropped 2 bases, with 13 bases sitting between them. Here the CDR3 DNA reads TGTGCCAGCAGTCCGGACAGTTTGGGCAATCAGCCCCAGCATTTT. It translates to CASSPDSLGNQPQHF.

This clone occurred once. In DNA form, the CDR3 reads TGTGCCAGCAGCTTAGAGGGTAGCGTGGGAGAGACCCAGTACTTC. It encodes CASSLEGSVGETQYF. The rearrangement uses TRBV7-2 and TRBJ2-5; TRBD2 might be the D (5 bases). CDR3 size: 15 residues. Germline V gene lookup returns CDR1 SGHTA and CDR2 FQGNSA. Deletions cut 1 base from V and 4 bases from J, with 13 bases between.

The chain has TRBV30 and TRBJ2-1, with 13 bases lining up with TRBD2. The CDR3 is 15 residues long. The V segment lost 2 bases and the J segment 9 bases; nucleotides outside the gene matches: 7. Looked up from germline, CDR1 is GTSNPN and CDR2 is SVGIG (reference sequence). CDR3 in DNA: TGTGCCTGGAGTACCGGGACTAGCGGGACCGGTGAGCAGTTCTTC. Translation gives CAWSTGTSGTGEQFF.

The V and J genes are TRBV7-9 and TRBJ2-1, with D maybe TRBD2 (5 bases). The CDR3 is made up of 13 amino acids. The V gene's germline CDR1 is SEHNR and CDR2 FQNEAQ (reference sequence). Trimming removed 5 bases from V and 2 bases from J, with 7 bases in between. Here the CDR3 DNA reads TGTGCCAGCAGCGTCGGGACCTACAATGAGCAGTTCTTC. Amino acids: CASSVGTYNEQFF.